The rows below give T cell receptor beta chains drawn from one sample of a study of monozygotic twins with inflammatory bowel disease. TCRdb reanalyzed the 5' RACE reads and collapses them to one entry per CDR3 protein, without DNA. Its listing shows approximately 160,000 distinct CDR3 sequences. The sequenced material came from blood. The receptors come from a human donor with ulcerative colitis or Crohn's disease, or a healthy co-twin of an affected twin (not recorded which). The CDR3 runs from the conserved cysteine through the conserved F or W. Each record gives: J gene, V gene, CDR3 protein.

>TRBJ1-6|TRBV6-5
CASSSRTLGTYNSPLHF
>TRBJ2-2|TRBV29-1
CSGLNTGELFF
>TRBJ1-2|TRBV7-2
CASSLVTADNYGYTF
>TRBJ2-7|TRBV27
CASRRTPTSYEQYF
>TRBJ2-7|TRBV19
CASSIFSRPDEQYF
>TRBJ2-2|TRBV27
CASSPIGRGEGELFF
>TRBJ1-3|TRBV5-1
CASTNSPGASGNTIYF
>TRBJ1-2|TRBV20-1
CSARDAWDGYGYTF
>TRBJ2-5|TRBV10-3
CAISADGVSGTQYF
>TRBJ2-3|TRBV7-6
CASSQHEAVGEDTQYF
>TRBJ1-3|TRBV7-2
CASSPGGIPGNTIYF
>TRBJ2-3|TRBV7-2
CASSLDRTRGDTQYF
>TRBJ2-6|TRBV6-1
CASSGIRTASGANVLTF
>TRBJ2-2|TRBV7-9
CASSFLGRPANTGELFF
>TRBJ1-1|TRBV5-1
CASSAGTRNTEAFF
>TRBJ1-4|TRBV14
CASSQEPPGATNEKLFF
>TRBJ1-1|TRBV2
CASRGPPPLNTEAFF
>TRBJ1-4|TRBV4-1
CASSQARQTNEKLFF
>TRBJ2-5|TRBV27
CASSLIHREDQYF
>TRBJ1-5|TRBV21-1
CASTSHGTLNQPQHF
>TRBJ1-1|TRBV7-2
CASSLIPMETEAFF
>TRBJ2-1|TRBV12-3/TRBV12-4
CASSHVRGSSYNEQFF
>TRBJ1-2|TRBV5-1
CASSLEGDRVYGYTF
>TRBJ2-5|TRBV7-2
CASRDRNGETQYF
>TRBJ2-2|TRBV3-1
CASSALQGASFPGELFF
>TRBJ2-3|TRBV5-4
CASSLLQVTDTQYF
>TRBJ1-3|TRBV29-1
CSALSSGNTIYF
>TRBJ2-2|TRBV20-1
CSATGQGALKTGELFF
>TRBJ2-1|TRBV5-1
CASSLAGSRLEQFF
>TRBJ2-1|TRBV7-8
CASSSKPGTSGSSSYNEQFF
>TRBJ2-5|TRBV23-1
CASSQSRGTGGEETQYF